The rows below give T cell receptor beta chains drawn from one sample of a study of blood T cell repertoires in COVID-19. Method: immunoSEQ multiplex PCR; TCRdb's copy keeps in-frame clones and lacks some. Of 300,000 to 350,000 clones in the sample, about nine tenths are singletons; the top ten hold about 2.3%. Material: peripheral blood. These receptors were taken from a man aged 18 to 30 with active or convalescent COVID-19. The CDR3 runs from the conserved cysteine through the conserved F or W. A D gene is named only where the DNA matches it firmly. Clone size, where shown, is once, few, many, or a class for clones that have expanded.

v_gene: TRBV13
j_gene: TRBJ1-2
d_gene: NA
abundance: NA
CDR3nt: TGTGCCAGCAGCTTATCCCTGACAGGAAGCATTTTTGGCTACACCTTC
CDR3aa: CASSLSLTGSIFGYTF

v_gene: TRBV19
j_gene: TRBJ2-7
d_gene: NA
abundance: NA
CDR3nt: TGTGCCAGTAAAACCCAGGCGGGGAGCTACGAGCAGTACTTC
CDR3aa: CASKTQAGSYEQYF

v_gene: TRBV15
j_gene: TRBJ2-7
d_gene: NA
abundance: NA
CDR3nt: TGTGCCACCAGCAGAGTTCAGGGCTCCTACGAGCAGTACTTC
CDR3aa: CATSRVQGSYEQYF

v_gene: TRBV18
j_gene: TRBJ1-6
d_gene: TRBD1
abundance: NA
CDR3nt: TGTGCCAGCTCACCACCGACAGGGTCGGGGAATTCACCCCTCCACTTT
CDR3aa: CASSPPTGSGNSPLHF

v_gene: TRBV19
j_gene: TRBJ1-2
d_gene: NA
abundance: few
CDR3nt: TGTGCCAGTACCATGGGAGGCCCAGAAGGCTACACCTTC
CDR3aa: CASTMGGPEGYTF

v_gene: TRBV28
j_gene: TRBJ1-1
d_gene: NA
abundance: NA
CDR3nt: TGTGCCAGCAGCCTTCGGACAGATGTCGCTTTCTTT
CDR3aa: CASSLRTDVAFF

v_gene: TRBV27
j_gene: TRBJ2-3
d_gene: NA
abundance: NA
CDR3nt: TGTGCCAGCACGGAACCAGGAGCGGGCAACACAGATACGCAGTATTTT
CDR3aa: CASTEPGAGNTDTQYF

v_gene: TRBV19
j_gene: TRBJ1-2
d_gene: NA
abundance: NA
CDR3nt: TGTGCCAGTAGTAGGGCAGGGCCTCCCTATGGCTACACCTTC
CDR3aa: CASSRAGPPYGYTF

v_gene: TRBV28
j_gene: TRBJ2-1
d_gene: NA
abundance: NA
CDR3nt: TGTGCCAGCAGGCGGGCAGGGGTCTACAATGAGCAGTTCTTC
CDR3aa: CASRRAGVYNEQFF

v_gene: TRBV19
j_gene: TRBJ2-7
d_gene: NA
abundance: NA
CDR3nt: TGTGCCAGTAGTATCCTGGCAGGGGCTCTGTACGAGCAGTACTTC
CDR3aa: CASSILAGALYEQYF

v_gene: TRBV5-1
j_gene: TRBJ1-2
d_gene: TRBD1
abundance: NA
CDR3nt: TGCGCCAGTTCTACTGGGACAGGGGCTGGCTACACCTTC
CDR3aa: CASSTGTGAGYTF

v_gene: TRBV13
j_gene: TRBJ1-2
d_gene: TRBD1
abundance: NA
CDR3nt: TGTGCCAGCAGCACCCGGACAGGGATCTATGGCTACACCTTC
CDR3aa: CASSTRTGIYGYTF

v_gene: TRBV9
j_gene: TRBJ2-2
d_gene: NA
abundance: NA
CDR3nt: TGTGCCAGCAGCGCTAGCGTGCGCACCGGGGAGCTGTTTTTT
CDR3aa: CASSASVRTGELFF

v_gene: TRBV4-1
j_gene: TRBJ2-3
d_gene: TRBD2
abundance: once
CDR3nt: TGCGCCAGCAGCCCACACTCACTAGCGGGGGGCACAGATACGCAGTATTTT
CDR3aa: CASSPHSLAGGTDTQYF

v_gene: TRBV9
j_gene: TRBJ2-3
d_gene: NA
abundance: NA
CDR3nt: TGTGCCAGCAGCGTAGTCCACACAGATACGCAGTATTTT
CDR3aa: CASSVVHTDTQYF

v_gene: TRBV6-2/TRBV6-3
j_gene: TRBJ1-1
d_gene: TRBD1
abundance: NA
CDR3nt: TGTGCCAGCAGTTACCCGGACAGGGAAGCTTTCTTT
CDR3aa: CASSYPDREAFF

v_gene: TRBV10-3
j_gene: TRBJ2-1
d_gene: NA
abundance: NA
CDR3nt: TGTGCCATCAGGAGGACAAGGAATGAGCAGTTCTTC
CDR3aa: CAIRRTRNEQFF

v_gene: TRBV4-3
j_gene: TRBJ2-1
d_gene: NA
abundance: NA
CDR3nt: TGCGCCAGCAGCCAATCCCCCCCAGGACACACCAATGAGCAGTTCTTC
CDR3aa: CASSQSPPGHTNEQFF

v_gene: TRBV10-2
j_gene: TRBJ1-4
d_gene: NA
abundance: NA
CDR3nt: TGCGCCAGCAGTCTAGTTGGCCCGAATGAAAAACTGTTTTTT
CDR3aa: CASSLVGPNEKLFF

v_gene: TRBV4-1
j_gene: TRBJ1-5
d_gene: NA
abundance: NA
CDR3nt: TGCGCCAGCAGCCAAGAACGTTTCGGGGGGAGCAATCAGCCCCAGCATTTT
CDR3aa: CASSQERFGGSNQPQHF

v_gene: TRBV6-5
j_gene: TRBJ1-2
d_gene: NA
abundance: NA
CDR3nt: TGTGCCAGCAGTTGGAATACCAGGGGTATATATGGCTACACCTTC
CDR3aa: CASSWNTRGIYGYTF

v_gene: TRBV7-2
j_gene: TRBJ2-1
d_gene: NA
abundance: NA
CDR3nt: TGTGCCAGCAGCTTAGCGGGGGGAGAGCAGTTCTTC
CDR3aa: CASSLAGGEQFF

v_gene: TRBV28
j_gene: TRBJ2-7
d_gene: TRBD1
abundance: NA
CDR3nt: TGTGCCAGCAGTTTATCGGACAGGGAAGCCTACGAGCAGTACTTC
CDR3aa: CASSLSDREAYEQYF

v_gene: TRBV5-1
j_gene: TRBJ1-1
d_gene: TRBD1
abundance: few
CDR3nt: TGCGCCAGCAGCGATACTCCCGGGACAGCGAACACTGAAGCTTTCTTT
CDR3aa: CASSDTPGTANTEAFF

v_gene: TRBV5-1
j_gene: TRBJ2-1
d_gene: NA
abundance: NA
CDR3nt: TGCGCCAGCAGCTTGGCGGGGAGAGAAGACAATGAGCAGTTCTTC
CDR3aa: CASSLAGREDNEQFF

v_gene: TRBV7-9
j_gene: TRBJ2-7
d_gene: NA
abundance: NA
CDR3nt: TGTGCCAGCAGCTCCCTAGCTACCTACGAGCAGTACTTC
CDR3aa: CASSSLATYEQYF

v_gene: TRBV7-9
j_gene: TRBJ1-1
d_gene: NA
abundance: NA
CDR3nt: TGTGCCAGCAGGGAAACAGCGAACACTGAAGCTTTCTTT
CDR3aa: CASRETANTEAFF

v_gene: TRBV14
j_gene: TRBJ1-3
d_gene: NA
abundance: few
CDR3nt: TGTGCCAGCAGCCAAGTTTGGGGGGGTTCCTCTGGAAACACCATATATTTT
CDR3aa: CASSQVWGGSSGNTIYF

v_gene: TRBV19
j_gene: TRBJ2-3
d_gene: TRBD2
abundance: NA
CDR3nt: TGTGCCAGTAGCCGACTAGCGGGGGGCCCTCCCACAGATACGCAGTATTTT
CDR3aa: CASSRLAGGPPTDTQYF

v_gene: TRBV19
j_gene: TRBJ2-1
d_gene: NA
abundance: NA
CDR3nt: TGTGCCAGTAGTATTCAGGGCGCTGAGCAGTTCTTC
CDR3aa: CASSIQGAEQFF

v_gene: TRBV10-3
j_gene: TRBJ2-4
d_gene: TRBD1
abundance: NA
CDR3nt: TGTGCCATCAGTGACAGGGGGATAGCCAAAAACATTCAGTACTTC
CDR3aa: CAISDRGIAKNIQYF

v_gene: TRBV30
j_gene: TRBJ1-2
d_gene: NA
abundance: once
CDR3nt: TGTGCCTGGAGCCCCGGACAGCCGCCTAACTATGGCTACACCTTC
CDR3aa: CAWSPGQPPNYGYTF

v_gene: TRBV18
j_gene: TRBJ1-5
d_gene: TRBD1
abundance: NA
CDR3nt: TGTGCCAGCTCACCAGAGGGACAGCAACAAATTAGCAATCAGCCCCAGCATTTT
CDR3aa: CASSPEGQQQISNQPQHF

v_gene: TRBV19
j_gene: TRBJ1-2
d_gene: TRBD1
abundance: NA
CDR3nt: TGTGCCAGTAGTCCAGGGGGCTGGGGCTATGGCTACACCTTC
CDR3aa: CASSPGGWGYGYTF

v_gene: TRBV19
j_gene: TRBJ2-1
d_gene: NA
abundance: few
CDR3nt: TGTGCCAGTAGTCCGCAGGGGTATGAGCAGTTCTTC
CDR3aa: CASSPQGYEQFF

v_gene: TRBV5-1
j_gene: TRBJ1-1
d_gene: NA
abundance: NA
CDR3nt: TGCGCCAGCAGTCCCCCCGGGGTAAATGCTGAAGCTTTCTTT
CDR3aa: CASSPPGVNAEAFF

v_gene: TRBV2
j_gene: TRBJ1-5
d_gene: NA
abundance: NA
CDR3nt: TGTGCCAGCAGTGAATTGGCGGGGCTGGCCCAGCATTTT
CDR3aa: CASSELAGLAQHF

v_gene: TRBV7-2
j_gene: TRBJ2-1
d_gene: TRBD2
abundance: NA
CDR3nt: TGTGCCAGCAGCTTAATGCGGGAGAGGGATGAGCAGTTCTTC
CDR3aa: CASSLMRERDEQFF

v_gene: TRBV7-9
j_gene: TRBJ2-7
d_gene: TRBD1
abundance: NA
CDR3nt: TGTGCCAGCAGCTCCCCGGACAGGCTACCTACGGAGCAGTACTTC
CDR3aa: CASSSPDRLPTEQYF

v_gene: TRBV5-1
j_gene: TRBJ2-7
d_gene: TRBD1
abundance: NA
CDR3nt: TGCGCCAGCAGCTTGACCCCGGGACAGCAAGACGAGCAGTACTTC
CDR3aa: CASSLTPGQQDEQYF

v_gene: TRBV3-1/TRBV3-2
j_gene: TRBJ2-3
d_gene: TRBD2
abundance: NA
CDR3nt: TGTGCCAGCAGCCAGGGGGGGACAGATACGCAGTATTTT
CDR3aa: CASSQGGTDTQYF

v_gene: TRBV5-6
j_gene: TRBJ2-1
d_gene: TRBD1
abundance: NA
CDR3nt: TGTGCCAGCAGTATAGGGACAGGGCTTCACAATGAGCAGTTCTTC
CDR3aa: CASSIGTGLHNEQFF

v_gene: TRBV19
j_gene: TRBJ1-5
d_gene: NA
abundance: NA
CDR3nt: TGTGCCAGTAGTGGGGAGGATCAGCCCCAGCATTTT
CDR3aa: CASSGEDQPQHF

v_gene: TRBV19
j_gene: TRBJ1-5
d_gene: TRBD1
abundance: NA
CDR3nt: TGTGCCAGTAGATGGGGACAGCATCAGCCCCAGCATTTT
CDR3aa: CASRWGQHQPQHF

v_gene: TRBV28
j_gene: TRBJ2-5
d_gene: TRBD2
abundance: NA
CDR3nt: TGTGCCAGCAACTACCCGGGACTAGCGGGATGGGAGACCCAGTACTTC
CDR3aa: CASNYPGLAGWETQYF

v_gene: TRBV28
j_gene: TRBJ1-2
d_gene: NA
abundance: NA
CDR3nt: TGTGCCAGCAGTTCCCTCAGAAAGACAGGTAACACCTATGGCTACACCTTC
CDR3aa: CASSSLRKTGNTYGYTF

v_gene: TRBV7-2
j_gene: TRBJ1-4
d_gene: NA
abundance: NA
CDR3nt: TGTGCCAGCAGCTTAGCCAGGTCTAATGAAAAACTGTTTTTT
CDR3aa: CASSLARSNEKLFF

v_gene: TRBV7-6
j_gene: TRBJ2-1
d_gene: TRBD2
abundance: NA
CDR3nt: TGTGCCAGCAGGGGGACTAGCGGGAATGAGCAGTTCTTC
CDR3aa: CASRGTSGNEQFF

v_gene: TRBV5-5
j_gene: TRBJ1-4
d_gene: NA
abundance: NA
CDR3nt: TGTGCCAGCAGCTTGATTACAGGGTATAATGAAAAACTGTTTTTT
CDR3aa: CASSLITGYNEKLFF

v_gene: TRBV25-1
j_gene: TRBJ1-4
d_gene: NA
abundance: NA
CDR3nt: TGTGCCAGCAGTGAGACGTTTGGGAGTGAAAAACTGTTTTTT
CDR3aa: CASSETFGSEKLFF

v_gene: TRBV2
j_gene: TRBJ2-5
d_gene: TRBD2
abundance: NA
CDR3nt: TGTGCCAGCTGTGCGGAAAGCGGGGGAGAGACCCAGTACTTC
CDR3aa: CASCAESGGETQYF

v_gene: TRBV5-8
j_gene: TRBJ2-1
d_gene: NA
abundance: NA
CDR3nt: TGTGCCAGCAGCCGGAACGAAGCGGGCCCCTACAATGAGCAGTTCTTC
CDR3aa: CASSRNEAGPYNEQFF

v_gene: TRBV11-2
j_gene: TRBJ2-7
d_gene: TRBD2
abundance: once
CDR3nt: TGTGCCAGCAGCCAGAGGTCACTAGCGGGGATTTACGAGCAGTACTTC
CDR3aa: CASSQRSLAGIYEQYF

v_gene: TRBV5-1
j_gene: TRBJ2-3
d_gene: NA
abundance: few
CDR3nt: TGCGCCAGCATTAGGGGGGGATCAACAGATACGCAGTATTTT
CDR3aa: CASIRGGSTDTQYF

v_gene: TRBV27
j_gene: TRBJ1-3
d_gene: TRBD1
abundance: NA
CDR3nt: TGTGCCAGCCGAAAAACCTGGGGACAGGGGGCTTCAAACACCATATATTTT
CDR3aa: CASRKTWGQGASNTIYF

v_gene: TRBV24-1
j_gene: TRBJ2-5
d_gene: NA
abundance: NA
CDR3nt: TGTGCCACCAGTGACCCCCGATCTGTGCGGGAGACCCAGTACTTC
CDR3aa: CATSDPRSVRETQYF

v_gene: TRBV11-3
j_gene: TRBJ1-3
d_gene: NA
abundance: NA
CDR3nt: TGTGCCAGCAGCTTCACTGGAAACACCATATATTTT
CDR3aa: CASSFTGNTIYF

v_gene: TRBV6-5
j_gene: TRBJ1-2
d_gene: NA
abundance: NA
CDR3nt: TGTGCCAGCACCGAAGGGGGAAGGGGGTATGGCTACACCTTC
CDR3aa: CASTEGGRGYGYTF

v_gene: TRBV3-1/TRBV3-2
j_gene: TRBJ2-3
d_gene: TRBD2
abundance: NA
CDR3nt: TGTGCCAGCAGCCAAGCCAGACTAGCAGGAACAGATACGCAGTATTTT
CDR3aa: CASSQARLAGTDTQYF

v_gene: TRBV5-6
j_gene: TRBJ2-5
d_gene: NA
abundance: once
CDR3nt: TGTGCCAGCAGCTACAGGGAGACCCAGTACTTC
CDR3aa: CASSYRETQYF